Shown below are 2 T cell receptor beta chains from a single sample sequenced in a study of blood T cells in healthy people across ages. Using a J-beta primer mix together with a sample-barcoded 5' primer, a second PCR was run for roughly 7 to 11 cycles. TCRdb passed the 5' RACE reads through MiXCR, listing each CDR3 protein once. The data contain 1.6 million or so distinct CDR3 sequences, around 35% of them singletons. What was sequenced was blood. These receptors were taken from a woman aged 25 to 39 in good health.

CDR3 in amino acids: CSAEPPIRYNEQFF. CDR3 sequence (DNA): TGCAGTGCTGAGCCACCTATAAGATACAATGAGCAGTTCTTC. The V and J genes are TRBV20-1 and TRBJ2-1, with unresolved D. The CDR3 has 14 residues. V lost 5 bases, J lost 4 bases, and 15 bases lay in between. Per the germline V gene, CDR1 is DFQATT and CDR2 is SNEGSKA (reference sequence).

This clonotype was detected a few times. The rearrangement uses TRBV13 and TRBJ1-5, with a tentative D call TRBD1 (5 bases). CDR1 and CDR2 (germline): PRHDT, FYEKMQ (reference sequence). The CDR3 extends over 14 amino acids. V gave up 5 bases and J gave up 7 bases, with 15 bases separating them. The chain's CDR3 is CASSRSGVEQPQHF. CDR3 bases: TGTGCCAGCAGCCGATCGGGGGTAGAACAGCCCCAGCATTTT.